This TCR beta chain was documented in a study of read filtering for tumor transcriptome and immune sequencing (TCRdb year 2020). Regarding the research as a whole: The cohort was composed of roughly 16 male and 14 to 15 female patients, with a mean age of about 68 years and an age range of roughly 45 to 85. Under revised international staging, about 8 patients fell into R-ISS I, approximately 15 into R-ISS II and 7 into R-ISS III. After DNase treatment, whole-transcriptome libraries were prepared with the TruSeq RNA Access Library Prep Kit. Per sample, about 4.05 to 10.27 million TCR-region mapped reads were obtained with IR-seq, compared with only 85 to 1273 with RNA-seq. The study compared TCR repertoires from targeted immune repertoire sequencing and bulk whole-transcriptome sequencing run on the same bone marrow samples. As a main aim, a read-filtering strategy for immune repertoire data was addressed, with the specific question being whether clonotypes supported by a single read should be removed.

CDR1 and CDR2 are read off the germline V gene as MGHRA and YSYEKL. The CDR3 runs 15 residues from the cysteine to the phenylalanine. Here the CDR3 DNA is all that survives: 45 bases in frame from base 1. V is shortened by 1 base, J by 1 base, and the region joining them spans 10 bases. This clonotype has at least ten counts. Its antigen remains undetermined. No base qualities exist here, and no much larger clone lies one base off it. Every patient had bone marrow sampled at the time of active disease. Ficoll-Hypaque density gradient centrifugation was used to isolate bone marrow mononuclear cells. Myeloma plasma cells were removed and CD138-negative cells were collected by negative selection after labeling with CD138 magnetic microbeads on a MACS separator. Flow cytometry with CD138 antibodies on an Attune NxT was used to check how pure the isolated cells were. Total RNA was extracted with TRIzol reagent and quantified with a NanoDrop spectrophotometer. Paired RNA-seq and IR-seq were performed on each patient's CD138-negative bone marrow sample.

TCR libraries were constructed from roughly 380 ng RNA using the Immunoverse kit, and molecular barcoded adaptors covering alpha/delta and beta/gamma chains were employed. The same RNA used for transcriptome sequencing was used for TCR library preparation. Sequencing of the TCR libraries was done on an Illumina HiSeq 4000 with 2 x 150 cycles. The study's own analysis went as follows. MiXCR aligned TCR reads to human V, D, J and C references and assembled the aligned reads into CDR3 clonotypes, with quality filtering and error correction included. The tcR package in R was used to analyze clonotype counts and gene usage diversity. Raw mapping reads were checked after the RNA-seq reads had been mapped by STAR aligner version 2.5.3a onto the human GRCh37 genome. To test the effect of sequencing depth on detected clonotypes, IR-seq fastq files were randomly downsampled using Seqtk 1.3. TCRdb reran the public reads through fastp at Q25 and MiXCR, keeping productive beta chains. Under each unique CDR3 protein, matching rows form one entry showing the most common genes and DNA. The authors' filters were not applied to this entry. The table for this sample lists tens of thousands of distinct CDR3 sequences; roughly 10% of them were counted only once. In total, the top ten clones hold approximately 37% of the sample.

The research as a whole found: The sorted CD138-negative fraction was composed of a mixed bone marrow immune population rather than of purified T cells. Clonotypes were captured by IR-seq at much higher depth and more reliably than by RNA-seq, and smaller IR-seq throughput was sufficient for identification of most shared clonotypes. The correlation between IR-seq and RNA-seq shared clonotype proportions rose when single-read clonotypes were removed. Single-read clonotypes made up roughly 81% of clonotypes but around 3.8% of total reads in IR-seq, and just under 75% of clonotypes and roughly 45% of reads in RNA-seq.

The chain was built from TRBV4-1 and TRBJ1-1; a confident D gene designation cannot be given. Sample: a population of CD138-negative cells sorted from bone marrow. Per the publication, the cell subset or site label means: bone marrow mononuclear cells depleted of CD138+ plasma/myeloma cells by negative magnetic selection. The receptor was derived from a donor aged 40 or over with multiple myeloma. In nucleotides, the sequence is TGCGCCAGCAGCCAAGGCGATGCTAGGAACACTGAAGCTTTCTTT. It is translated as CASSQGDARNTEAFF.